The 8 T cell receptor beta chains below come from one sample, sequenced in a study of blood T cell repertoires in COVID-19. TCRdb's table, derived via immunoSEQ multiplex PCR, lists solely in-frame clones and lacks some. The table lists fewer than 150,000 clones, 90% of them singletons, with around 4% in the top ten. The source material was peripheral blood. The receptors come from a woman aged 55-75 years with COVID-19, enrolled during active disease.

This CDR3 is CASSSDRVLAGATSRRIYGELFF. The CDR3, as DNA: TGTGCCAGCAGCTCCGACCGTGTACTAGCGGGGGCCACCTCCCGCCGGATTTACGGGGAGCTGTTTTTT. The chain couples TRBV6-6 to TRBJ2-2; 11 bases are a match to TRBD2. Germline V gene data show CDR1 as MNHNY and CDR2 as SVGAGI (reference sequence). The CDR3 length is 23 residues. V was pared by 6 bases and J by 7 bases, with 31 bases of the junction left unmatched.

CDR3 nucleotide sequence: TGTGCCAGCAGCCCCGGGTCCCCAAGCGGCTACACCTTC. It specifies CASSPGSPSGYTF. The chain carries TRBV7-9 and TRBJ1-2, with D unclear. V lost 5 bases and J 8 bases, leaving 15 bases between the germline ends. The germline gives CDR1 SEHNR, CDR2 FQNEAQ (reference sequence). The CDR3 consists of 13 residues. Combining the CDR3 with reference TRBV7-9 and TRBJ1-2 gives the whole variable domain DTGVSQNPRHKITKRGQNVTFRCDPISEHNRLYWYRQTLGQGPEFLTYFQNEAQLEKSRLLSDRFSAERPKGSFSTLEIQRTEQGDSAMYLCASSPGSPSGYTFGSGTRLTVV.

The chain couples TRBV18 to TRBJ1-3; unclear D gene. The V end lost 6 bases, the J end lost 0 bases, and 12 bases lay between the germline ends. Germline CDR1 reads KGHSH; CDR2 reads LQKENI. This CDR3 comprises 15 residues. As DNA, the CDR3 is TGTGCCAGCTCCCCCACGACAAACTCTGGAAACACCATATATTTT. This codes for CASSPTTNSGNTIYF.

The chain couples TRBV19 to TRBJ2-7, with 7 nucleotides matching TRBD1. The V gene end was trimmed by 6 bases and the J gene end by 7 bases; junction bases not matched to a gene: 9. The CDR3 is 13 amino acids. Germline CDR1 LNHDA, CDR2 SQIVND (reference sequence). The CDR3 DNA reads TGTGCCAGTAGCGCGACAGGGTCAGGGGAGCAGTACTTC. Protein: CASSATGSGEQYF.

The chain uses TRBV4-3 and TRBJ1-4, with a weak D call TRBD1 (6 bases). Germline V gene sequence: CDR1 LGHNA, CDR2 YSLEER. Trimming removed 4 bases at V and 4 bases at J, with 13 bases between. CDR3 length: 15 residues. This CDR3 is CASSLLGGFNEKLFF. Here the CDR3 DNA reads TGCGCCAGCAGCCTCTTAGGGGGTTTTAATGAAAAACTGTTTTTT.

The CDR3 is CASELAGGYTDTQYF. CDR3 sequence (DNA): TGTGCCAGCGAACTAGCGGGGGGATACACAGATACGCAGTATTTT. V is TRBV6-5 and J is TRBJ2-3; 12 nucleotides align to TRBD2. CDR1 and CDR2 from the germline V gene are MNHEY and SVGAGI. V was pared by 8 bases and J by 2 bases, with 5 bases of the junction left unmatched. There are 15 residues in the CDR3.

The chain links TRBV6-5 to TRBJ1-2, with TRBD1 identical over 10 bases. J was trimmed by 8 bases and V by 6 bases; bases with no gene match: 6. Germline V lookup: CDR1 MNHEY, CDR2 SVGAGI. The CDR3 has 13 amino acids. CDR3 sequence reads: CASRLDRGRGYTF. The CDR3 nucleotides read TGTGCCAGCAGACTAGACAGGGGGCGAGGCTACACCTTC.

The chain is built from TRBV19 and TRBJ1-1; no firm D call. The ends were cut back, 4 bases at V and 5 bases at J, with 11 bases in the middle. The CDR3 is made up of 13 amino acids. CDR1 is LNHDA and CDR2 is SQIVND in the germline V gene (reference sequence). Here the CDR3 reads CASSTTFGTEAFF. Here the CDR3 DNA reads TGTGCCAGTAGTACTACCTTCGGGACTGAAGCTTTCTTT.